The 15 T cell receptor beta chains listed next were all sequenced from one sample in a study of early T cells in non-severe SARS-CoV-2 infection. TCRdb ran MiXCR on the 5' RACE reads and lists one entry per CDR3 protein. The sample has 60,000 or so distinct CDR3 sequences, about 12% seen once. The starting material was whole blood, obtained at baseline. The receptors were gathered from an adult who was a healthcare worker with PCR-confirmed SARS-CoV-2 infection or an uninfected control (not recorded which).

This clonotype was counted a single time. The chain carries TRBV20-1 and TRBJ2-1; tentative D call: TRBD1 (6 bases). CDR1 is DFQATT, CDR2 SNEGSKA, per germline (reference sequence). The V and J ends lost 5 bases and 6 bases respectively, with 11 bases between them. The CDR3 runs to 12 residues. CDR3 DNA: TGCAGTGCTGTACAGGGATCCAATGAGCAGTTCTTC. It codes for CSAVQGSNEQFF.

The V call is TRBV2, the J call TRBJ1-5; D possibly corresponds to TRBD1 (6 bases). The germline CDR1 and CDR2 sequences are SNHLY and FYNNEI. Trimming shortened V by 1 base and J by 7 bases, and 11 bases separated the two germline ends. This CDR3 has 14 amino acids. CDR3 DNA sequence: TGTGCCAGCAGTGAAGGCAGGGGAGGCCAGCCCCAGCATTTT. Translation: CASSEGRGGQPQHF.

V usage is TRBV4-3 and J usage is TRBJ2-2; possible D gene TRBD1, 5 bases. Trimming took 1 base from V and 7 from J, leaving 7 bases between them. CDR1 LGHNA and CDR2 YSLEER come from the germline V gene. This CDR3 region has 13 residues. The CDR3 loop reads CASSQVRGGELFF. CDR3 in DNA: TGCGCCAGCAGCCAAGTTAGGGGCGGGGAGCTGTTTTTT.

This sequence joins TRBV10-3 and TRBJ2-7; tentatively, D is TRBD1 (6 bases). Germline assignment: CDR1 ENHRY and CDR2 SYGVKD. The CDR3 totals 13 residues. V lost 6 bases to trimming and J lost 4 bases, with 13 bases between them. CDR3 nucleotide sequence: TGTGCCATCAGACCCCTTGACAGGTACGAGCAGTACTTC. This gives the protein CAIRPLDRYEQYF.

V and J are TRBV11-2 and TRBJ1-6, with D hard to call. The CDR3 is made up of 16 amino acids. Germline loops: CDR1 SGHAT, CDR2 FQNNGV. Trimming shortened V by 1 base and J by 4 bases, and 11 bases separated the two germline ends. The CDR3 DNA reads TGTGCCAGCAGCTTAGCTGCGACGGTATATAATTCACCCCTCCACTTT. Protein: CASSLAATVYNSPLHF.

The J gene is TRBJ1-2, the V gene TRBV28; no definite D call. The CDR3 spans 13 residues. Germline V CDR1 and CDR2: MDHEN, SYDVKM. Trimming stripped 6 bases from V and 8 bases from J, with 16 bases between. The CDR3 spells CASSQGPGEGYTF. CDR3 sequence (DNA): TGTGCCAGCAGCCAAGGCCCAGGTGAAGGCTACACCTTC.

This clonotype has a count of ten or more. The chain is built from TRBV6-5 and TRBJ1-1, with D unresolved. V gave up 2 bases and J gave up 3 bases, with 7 bases separating them. CDR3 length equals 13 residues. CDR1 and CDR2 (germline): MNHEY, SVGAGI. CDR3 in amino acids: CASSYVRDTEAFF. The CDR3 DNA is TGTGCCAGCAGTTACGTGCGAGACACTGAAGCTTTCTTT.

This clonotype was detected a few times. The chain recombines TRBV6-1 with TRBJ2-2; 8 bases are a match to TRBD1. Germline V gives CDR1 MNHNS, CDR2 SASEGT. The J segment lost 2 bases and the V segment lost 2 bases, leaving 4 bases of the junction unmatched. The length of the CDR3 is 16 residues. This chain's CDR3 is CASSEQGARNTGELFF. The CDR3 DNA reads TGTGCCAGCAGTGAACAGGGGGCGCGCAACACCGGGGAGCTGTTTTTT.

This clonotype was observed a handful of times. The CDR3: CSVGPWGMNTEAFF. CDR3 coding DNA: TGCAGCGTTGGCCCCTGGGGAATGAACACTGAAGCTTTCTTT. This rearrangement joins TRBV29-1 to TRBJ1-1; D remains ambiguous. The CDR3 is made up of 14 amino acids. Per germline, CDR1 SQVTM and CDR2 ANQGSEA. Trimming removed 4 bases at V and 0 bases at J, with 12 bases between.

This clonotype has just a few counts. The J gene is TRBJ2-3, the V gene TRBV6-7; TRBD2 matches 7 bases. TRBV6-7 carries the ORF label, with uncertain function. V shed 0 bases, J shed 0 bases, and the junction held 9 bases outside the gene matches. This CDR3 contains 18 residues. CDR3 protein: CASSYSGPSGTSTDTQYF. The CDR3 nucleotides are TGTGCCAGCAGTTACTCGGGTCCTAGCGGAACTAGCACAGATACGCAGTATTTT.

The V and J genes are TRBV12-3 or TRBV12-4 and TRBJ2-1; perhaps D is TRBD1 or TRBD2 (5 bases each). V lost 3 bases, J lost 4 bases, and 10 bases lay in between. The CDR3 has 14 residues. The CDR3 sequence is CASSFGGIYNEQFF. The CDR3 DNA reads as TGTGCCAGCAGTTTTGGGGGAATTTACAATGAGCAGTTCTTC.

This clonotype has ten or more counts. The chain recombines TRBV18 with TRBJ2-5; no clear D. The germline V gene encodes CDR1 KGHSH and CDR2 LQKENI. The CDR3 spans 12 residues. V was clipped by 2 bases and J by 2 bases, with 3 bases between them. The CDR3 reads CASSPGQETQYF. For the CDR3, the DNA is TGTGCCAGCTCACCAGGACAAGAGACCCAGTACTTC.

The table lists this clonotype with a few counts. The chain couples TRBV7-9 to TRBJ2-1; TRBD2 matches 7 bases. The CDR3 sequence is 15 residues long. Germline lookup yields CDR1 SEHNR and CDR2 FQNEAQ (reference sequence). With V trimmed by 2 bases and J by 10 bases, 11 bases remained unmatched. The chain's CDR3 is CASSLSGLPPGEQFF. The CDR3 DNA sequence: TGTGCCAGCAGCTTATCGGGACTACCTCCGGGGGAGCAGTTCTTC.

This clonotype was observed a few times. The rearrangement links TRBV6-2 or TRBV6-3 to TRBJ2-7; D is unresolved. In germline, CDR1 is MNHEY, CDR2 SVGEGT. The ends were cut back, 2 bases at V and 5 bases at J, with 19 bases in the middle. This CDR3 region has 16 residues. The CDR3 DNA follows: TGTGCCAGCAGTTACCCCTCCCCATGGGCCGGGCACGAGCAGTACTTC. This gives the protein CASSYPSPWAGHEQYF.

This chain joins TRBV19 and TRBJ2-3; 10 bases fit TRBD2. The length of the CDR3 is 15 residues. The V gene's germline CDR1 is LNHDA and CDR2 SQIVND (reference sequence). V lost 5 bases and J lost 5; bases outside the gene matches: 7. The CDR3 DNA follows: TGTGCCAGTAGTGTCACTAGCGGGATGGAAGATACGCAGTATTTT. It specifies CASSVTSGMEDTQYF.